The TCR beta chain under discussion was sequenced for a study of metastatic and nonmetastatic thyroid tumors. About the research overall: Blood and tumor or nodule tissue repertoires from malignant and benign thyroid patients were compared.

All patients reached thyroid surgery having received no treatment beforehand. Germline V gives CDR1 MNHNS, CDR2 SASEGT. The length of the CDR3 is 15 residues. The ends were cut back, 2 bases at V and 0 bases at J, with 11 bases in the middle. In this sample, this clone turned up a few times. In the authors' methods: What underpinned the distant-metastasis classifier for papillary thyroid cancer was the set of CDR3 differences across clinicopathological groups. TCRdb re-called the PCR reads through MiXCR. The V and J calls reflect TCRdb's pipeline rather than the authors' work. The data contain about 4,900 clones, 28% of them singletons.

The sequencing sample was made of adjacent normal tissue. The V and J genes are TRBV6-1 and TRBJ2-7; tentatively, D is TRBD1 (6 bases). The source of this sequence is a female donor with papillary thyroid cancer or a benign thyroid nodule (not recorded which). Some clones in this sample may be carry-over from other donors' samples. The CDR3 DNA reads TGTGCCAGCAGTGAACGAGGGGGTTCCTCCTACGAGCAGTACTTC. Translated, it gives CASSERGGSSYEQYF.